This T cell receptor beta chain came from a study of technical replicates of blood from several donors. The CDR3 is 15 residues long. The germline CDR1 and CDR2 sequences are SGHDT and YYEEEE. V was trimmed by 1 base and J by 3 bases, leaving 11 bases between them. Assay used: immunoSEQ multiplex PCR; TCRdb lists only in-frame clones, some missing. The table records tens of thousands of clones, 90% to 95% of them present only once. The clonotype was recovered from a human donor in good health. The specimen sequenced was T cells isolated from PBMCs. This chain uses TRBV5-6 with TRBJ1-5; unclear D gene. CDR3 in amino acids: CASSLYGINNQPQHF. The CDR3 region has the DNA TGTGCCAGCAGCTTGTACGGGATTAACAATCAGCCCCAGCATTTT.